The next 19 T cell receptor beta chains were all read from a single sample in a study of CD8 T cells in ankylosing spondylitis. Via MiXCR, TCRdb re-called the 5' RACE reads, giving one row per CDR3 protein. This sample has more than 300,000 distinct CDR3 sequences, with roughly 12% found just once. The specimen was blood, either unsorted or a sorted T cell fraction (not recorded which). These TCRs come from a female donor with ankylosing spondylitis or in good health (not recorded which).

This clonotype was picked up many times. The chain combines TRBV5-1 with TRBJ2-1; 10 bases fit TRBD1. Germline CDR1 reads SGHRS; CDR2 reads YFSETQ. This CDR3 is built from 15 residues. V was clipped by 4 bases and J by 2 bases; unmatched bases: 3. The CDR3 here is CASSGGQGTYNEQFF. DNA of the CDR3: TGCGCCAGCAGCGGGGGACAGGGGACCTACAATGAGCAGTTCTTC.

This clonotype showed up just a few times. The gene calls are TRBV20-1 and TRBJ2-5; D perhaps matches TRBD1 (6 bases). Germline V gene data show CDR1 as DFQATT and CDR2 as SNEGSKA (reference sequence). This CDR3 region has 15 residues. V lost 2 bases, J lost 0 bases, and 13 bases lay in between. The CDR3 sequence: CSARPGHQYQETQYF. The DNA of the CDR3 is TGCAGTGCTAGACCGGGACACCAGTACCAAGAGACCCAGTACTTC.

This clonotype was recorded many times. As DNA, the CDR3 is TGTGCCAGCAGTTTGAGCGGGTACAATGAGCAGTTCTTC. Residues: CASSLSGYNEQFF. The genes are TRBV12-3 or TRBV12-4 and TRBJ2-1; possibly TRBD2 for D (6 bases). The V gene lost 3 bases and the J gene lost 4 bases, with 7 bases spanning the gap. This CDR3 has 13 amino acids.

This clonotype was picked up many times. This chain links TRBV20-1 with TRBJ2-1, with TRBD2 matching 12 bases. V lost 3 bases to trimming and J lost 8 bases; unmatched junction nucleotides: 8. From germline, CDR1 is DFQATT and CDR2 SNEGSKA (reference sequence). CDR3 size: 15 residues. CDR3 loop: CSASQTSGSSDEQFF. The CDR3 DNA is TGCAGTGCTAGCCAGACTAGCGGGAGCTCGGATGAGCAGTTCTTC.

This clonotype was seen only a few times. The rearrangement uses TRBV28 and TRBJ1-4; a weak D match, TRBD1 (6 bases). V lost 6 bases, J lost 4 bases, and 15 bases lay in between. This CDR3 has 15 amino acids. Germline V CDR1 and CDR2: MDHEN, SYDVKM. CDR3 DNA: TGTGCCAGCAGCCCCGAAACAGGGCTTAATGAAAAACTGTTTTTT. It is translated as CASSPETGLNEKLFF.

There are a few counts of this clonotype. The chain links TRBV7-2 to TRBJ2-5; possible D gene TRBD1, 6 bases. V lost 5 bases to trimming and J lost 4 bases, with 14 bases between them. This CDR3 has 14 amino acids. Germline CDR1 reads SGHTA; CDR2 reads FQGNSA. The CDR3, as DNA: TGTGCCAGCAGCACCACAGGGTTGGGAGAGACCCAGTACTTC. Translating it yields CASSTTGLGETQYF.

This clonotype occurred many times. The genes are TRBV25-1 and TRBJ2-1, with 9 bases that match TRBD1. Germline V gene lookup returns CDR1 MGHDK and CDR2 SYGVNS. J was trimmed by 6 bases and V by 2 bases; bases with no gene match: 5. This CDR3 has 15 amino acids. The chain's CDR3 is CASSEPRTGVNEQFF. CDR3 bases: TGTGCCAGCAGTGAACCCAGGACAGGGGTCAATGAGCAGTTCTTC.

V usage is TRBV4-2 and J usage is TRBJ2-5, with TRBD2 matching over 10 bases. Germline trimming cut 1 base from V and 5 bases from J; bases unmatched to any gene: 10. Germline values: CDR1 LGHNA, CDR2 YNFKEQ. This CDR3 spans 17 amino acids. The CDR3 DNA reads TGTGCCAGCAGCCAAGGGGGTCTAGCGGGAGTGCTGGAGACCCAGTACTTC. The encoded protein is CASSQGGLAGVLETQYF.

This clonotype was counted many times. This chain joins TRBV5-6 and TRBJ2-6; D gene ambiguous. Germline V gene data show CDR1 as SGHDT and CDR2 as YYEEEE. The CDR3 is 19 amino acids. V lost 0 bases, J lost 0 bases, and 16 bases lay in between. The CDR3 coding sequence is TGTGCCAGCAGCTTGGGTCGATTAGTGGGGTTCTCTGGGGCCAACGTCCTGACTTTC. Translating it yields CASSLGRLVGFSGANVLTF.

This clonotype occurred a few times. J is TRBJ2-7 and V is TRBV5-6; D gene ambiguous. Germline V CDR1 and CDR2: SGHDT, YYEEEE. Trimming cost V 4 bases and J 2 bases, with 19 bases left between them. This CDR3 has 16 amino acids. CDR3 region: CASSLYRAQDPYEQYF. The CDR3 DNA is TGTGCCAGCAGCCTTTACCGGGCTCAAGACCCCTACGAGCAGTACTTC.

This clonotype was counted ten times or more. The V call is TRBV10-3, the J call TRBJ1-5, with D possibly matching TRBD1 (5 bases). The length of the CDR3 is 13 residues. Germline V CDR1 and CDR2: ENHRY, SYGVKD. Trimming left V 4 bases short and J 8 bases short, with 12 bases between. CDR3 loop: CAISGRGVEPQHF. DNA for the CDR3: TGTGCCATCAGTGGGAGAGGGGTTGAGCCCCAGCATTTT.

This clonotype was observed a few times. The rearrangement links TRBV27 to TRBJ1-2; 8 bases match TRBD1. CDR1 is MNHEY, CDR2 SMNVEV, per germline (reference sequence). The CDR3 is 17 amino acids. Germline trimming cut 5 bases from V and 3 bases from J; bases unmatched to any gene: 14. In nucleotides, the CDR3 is TGTGCCAGCAGTCTTCGTCGTCCCTGGACAGGGCACTATGGCTACACCTTC. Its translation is CASSLRRPWTGHYGYTF.

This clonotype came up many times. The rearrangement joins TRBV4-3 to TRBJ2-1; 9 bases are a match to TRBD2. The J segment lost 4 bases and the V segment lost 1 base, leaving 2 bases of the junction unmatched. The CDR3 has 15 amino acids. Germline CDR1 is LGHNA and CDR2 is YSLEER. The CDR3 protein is CASSQGLAVYNEQFF. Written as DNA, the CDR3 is TGCGCCAGCAGCCAAGGACTAGCGGTTTACAATGAGCAGTTCTTC.

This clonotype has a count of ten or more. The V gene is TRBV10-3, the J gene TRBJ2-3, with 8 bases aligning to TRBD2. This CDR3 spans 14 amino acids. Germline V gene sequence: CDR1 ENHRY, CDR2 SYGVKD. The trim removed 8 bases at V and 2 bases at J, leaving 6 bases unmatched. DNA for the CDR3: TGTGCCATCGCGGAGACTAGCGTCACAGATACGCAGTATTTT. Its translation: CAIAETSVTDTQYF.

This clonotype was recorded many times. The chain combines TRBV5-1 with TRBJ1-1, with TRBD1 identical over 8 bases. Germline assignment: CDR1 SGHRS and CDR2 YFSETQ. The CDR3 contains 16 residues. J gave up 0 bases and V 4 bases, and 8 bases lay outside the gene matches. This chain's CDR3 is CASSPGQGLLNTEAFF. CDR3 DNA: TGCGCCAGCAGCCCAGGACAGGGATTGCTGAACACTGAAGCTTTCTTT.

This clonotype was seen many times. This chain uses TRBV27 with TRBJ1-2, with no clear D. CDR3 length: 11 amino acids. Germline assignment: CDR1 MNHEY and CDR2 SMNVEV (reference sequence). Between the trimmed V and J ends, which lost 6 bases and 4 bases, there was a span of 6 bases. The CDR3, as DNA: TGTGCCAGCAGACACCCCTATGGCTACACCTTC. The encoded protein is CASRHPYGYTF.

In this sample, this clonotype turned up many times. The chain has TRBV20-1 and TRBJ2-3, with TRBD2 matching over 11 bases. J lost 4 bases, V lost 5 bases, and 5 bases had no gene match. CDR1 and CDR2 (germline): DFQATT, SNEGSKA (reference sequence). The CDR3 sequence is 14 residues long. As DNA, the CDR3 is TGCAGTGCTGTAGCGGGAGGGGAGGCAGATACGCAGTATTTT. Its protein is CSAVAGGEADTQYF.

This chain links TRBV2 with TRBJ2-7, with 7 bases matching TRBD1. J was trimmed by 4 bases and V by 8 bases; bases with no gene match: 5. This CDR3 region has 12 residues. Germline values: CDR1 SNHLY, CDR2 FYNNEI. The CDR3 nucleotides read TGTGCCAGCGGGACAGATATTTACGAGCAGTACTTC. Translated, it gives CASGTDIYEQYF.

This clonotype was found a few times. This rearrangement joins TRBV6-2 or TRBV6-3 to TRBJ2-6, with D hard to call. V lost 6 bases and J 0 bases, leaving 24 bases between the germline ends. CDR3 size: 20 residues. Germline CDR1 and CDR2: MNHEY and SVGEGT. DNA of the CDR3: TGTGCCAGCAGATCACTTAACCCCGCTCAAACACACTCTGGGGCCAACGTCCTGACTTTC. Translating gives CASRSLNPAQTHSGANVLTF.